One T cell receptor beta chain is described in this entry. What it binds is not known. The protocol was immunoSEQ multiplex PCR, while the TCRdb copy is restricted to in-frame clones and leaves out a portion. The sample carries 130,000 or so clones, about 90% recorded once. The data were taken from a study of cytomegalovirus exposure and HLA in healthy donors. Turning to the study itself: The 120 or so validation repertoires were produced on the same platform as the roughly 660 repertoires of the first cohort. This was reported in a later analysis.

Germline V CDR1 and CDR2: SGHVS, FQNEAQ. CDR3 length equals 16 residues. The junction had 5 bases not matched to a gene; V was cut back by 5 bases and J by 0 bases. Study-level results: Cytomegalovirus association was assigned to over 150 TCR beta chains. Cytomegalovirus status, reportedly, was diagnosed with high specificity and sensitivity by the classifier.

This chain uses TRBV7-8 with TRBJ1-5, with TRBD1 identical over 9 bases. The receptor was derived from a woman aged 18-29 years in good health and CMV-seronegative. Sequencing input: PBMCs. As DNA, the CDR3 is TGTGCCAGCAGCCCGGACAGGGGCCCTAGCAATCAGCCCCAGCATTTT. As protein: CASSPDRGPSNQPQHF.